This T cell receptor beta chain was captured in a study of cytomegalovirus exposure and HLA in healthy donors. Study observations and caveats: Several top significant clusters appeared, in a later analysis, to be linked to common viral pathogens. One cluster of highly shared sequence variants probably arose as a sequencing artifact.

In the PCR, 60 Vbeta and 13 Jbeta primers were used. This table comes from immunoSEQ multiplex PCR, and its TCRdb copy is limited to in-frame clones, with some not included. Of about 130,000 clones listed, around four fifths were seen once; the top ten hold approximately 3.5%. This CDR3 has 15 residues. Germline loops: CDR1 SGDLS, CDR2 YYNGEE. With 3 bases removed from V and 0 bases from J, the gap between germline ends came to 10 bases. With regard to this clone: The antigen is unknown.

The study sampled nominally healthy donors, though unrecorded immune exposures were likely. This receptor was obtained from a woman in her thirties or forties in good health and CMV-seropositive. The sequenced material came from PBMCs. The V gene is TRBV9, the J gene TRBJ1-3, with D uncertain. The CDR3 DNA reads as TGTGCCAGCAGCGCAAGCGGGAACTCTGGAAACACCATATATTTT. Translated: CASSASGNSGNTIYF.